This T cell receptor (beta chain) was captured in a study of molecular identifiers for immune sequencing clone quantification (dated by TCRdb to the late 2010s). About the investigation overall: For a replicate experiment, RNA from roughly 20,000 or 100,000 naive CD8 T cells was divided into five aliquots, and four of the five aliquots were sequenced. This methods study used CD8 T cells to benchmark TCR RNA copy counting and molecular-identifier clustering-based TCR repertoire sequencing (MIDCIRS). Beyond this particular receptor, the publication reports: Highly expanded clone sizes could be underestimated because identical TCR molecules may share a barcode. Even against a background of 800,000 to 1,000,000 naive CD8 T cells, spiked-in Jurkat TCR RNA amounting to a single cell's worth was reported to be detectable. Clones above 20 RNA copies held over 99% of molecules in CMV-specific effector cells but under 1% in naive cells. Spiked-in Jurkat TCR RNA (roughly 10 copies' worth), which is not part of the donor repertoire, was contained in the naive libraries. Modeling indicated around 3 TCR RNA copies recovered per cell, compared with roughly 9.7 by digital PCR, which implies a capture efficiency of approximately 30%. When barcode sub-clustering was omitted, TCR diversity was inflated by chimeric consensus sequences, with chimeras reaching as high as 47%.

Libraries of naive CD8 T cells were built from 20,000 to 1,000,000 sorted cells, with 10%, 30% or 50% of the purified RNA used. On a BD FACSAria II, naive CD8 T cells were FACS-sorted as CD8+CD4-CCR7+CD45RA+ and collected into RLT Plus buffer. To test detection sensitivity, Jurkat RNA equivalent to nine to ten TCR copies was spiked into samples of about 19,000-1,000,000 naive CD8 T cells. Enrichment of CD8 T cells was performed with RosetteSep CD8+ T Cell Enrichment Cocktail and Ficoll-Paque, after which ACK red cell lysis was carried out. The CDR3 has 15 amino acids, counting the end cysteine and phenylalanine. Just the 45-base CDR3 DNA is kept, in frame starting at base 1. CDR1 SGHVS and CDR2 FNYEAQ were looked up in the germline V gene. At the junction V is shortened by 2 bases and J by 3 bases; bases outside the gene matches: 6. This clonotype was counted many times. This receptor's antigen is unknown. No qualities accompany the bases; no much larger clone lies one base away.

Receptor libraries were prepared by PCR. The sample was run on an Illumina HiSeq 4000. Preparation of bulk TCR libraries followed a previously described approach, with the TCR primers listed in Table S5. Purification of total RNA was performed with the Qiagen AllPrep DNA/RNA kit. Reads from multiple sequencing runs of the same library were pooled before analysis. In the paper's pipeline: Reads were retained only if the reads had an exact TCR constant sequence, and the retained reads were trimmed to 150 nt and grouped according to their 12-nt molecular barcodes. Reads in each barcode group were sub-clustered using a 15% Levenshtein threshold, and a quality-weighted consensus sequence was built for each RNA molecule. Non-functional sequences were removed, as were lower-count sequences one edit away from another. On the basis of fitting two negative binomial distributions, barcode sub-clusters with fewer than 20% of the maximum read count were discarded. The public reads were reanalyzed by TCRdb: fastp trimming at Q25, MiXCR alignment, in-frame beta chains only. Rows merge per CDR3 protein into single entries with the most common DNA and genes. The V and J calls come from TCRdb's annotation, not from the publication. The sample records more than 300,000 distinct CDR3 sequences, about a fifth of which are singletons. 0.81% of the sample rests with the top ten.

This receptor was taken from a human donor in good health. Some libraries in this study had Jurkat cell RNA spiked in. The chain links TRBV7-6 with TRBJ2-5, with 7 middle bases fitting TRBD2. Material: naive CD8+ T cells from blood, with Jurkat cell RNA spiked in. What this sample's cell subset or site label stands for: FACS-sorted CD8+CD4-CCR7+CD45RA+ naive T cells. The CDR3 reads CASSLYGGGEETQYF. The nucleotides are TGTGCCAGCAGCTTATATGGGGGAGGGGAAGAGACCCAGTACTTC.